The 8 T cell receptor beta chains given below trace back to one sample, sequenced in a study of blood T cell repertoires in COVID-19. TCRdb's copy holds only in-frame clones and misses some; the assay was immunoSEQ multiplex PCR. This sample carries 350,000 to 450,000 clones, approximately 90% of them seen once, and the ten largest clones take more than 0.85%. The sequenced sample was PBMCs or T cells enriched from blood (not recorded which). These receptor sequences come from a woman aged 40 to 49 who had been exposed to COVID-19.

The CDR3 region is CAISESTIQTNTEAFF. The CDR3 coding sequence is TGTGCCATCAGTGAGTCGACTATACAGACGAACACTGAAGCTTTCTTT. The V call is TRBV10-3, the J call TRBJ1-1; D ambiguous. Trimming removed 0 bases at V and 1 base at J, with 12 bases between. Germline values: CDR1 ENHRY, CDR2 SYGVKD. The CDR3 sequence is 16 residues long.

The chain carries TRBV12-3 or TRBV12-4 and TRBJ2-1, with unresolved D. V shed 1 base and J shed 5 bases, with 6 bases lying between them. There are 13 residues in the CDR3. The CDR3 loop is CASSLGLHNEQFF. In DNA, the CDR3 is TGTGCCAGCAGTTTAGGGCTTCACAATGAGCAGTTCTTC.

The chain has TRBV23-1 and TRBJ1-6, with 7 bases matching TRBD1. TRBV23-1 is an ORF for which the function is uncertain. This CDR3 is built from 20 residues. V shed 3 bases and J 0 bases; nucleotides not matched to a gene: 14. For the CDR3, the DNA is TGCGCCAGCAGTCAGATACCGACAGGGTGGAGGAGCTCCTATAATTCACCCCTCCACTTT. It translates to CASSQIPTGWRSSYNSPLHF.

The CDR3 DNA reads TGTGCCAGCAGTCCAAACAGGGGCGAAGCTTTCTTT. It encodes CASSPNRGEAFF. The chain combines TRBV5-4 with TRBJ1-1; TRBD1 matches at 7 bases. This CDR3 is 12 amino acids long. Trimming at V came to 5 bases and at J to 8 bases, leaving 6 bases not matched to a gene. The germline V gene encodes CDR1 SGHNT and CDR2 YYREEE (reference sequence).

The genes are TRBV10-1 and TRBJ2-3; 12 bases line up with TRBD2. The CDR3 covers 16 residues. Losses at the gene ends were 8 bases for V and 0 bases for J; bases not matched to a gene: 6. The germline gives CDR1 WNHNN, CDR2 SYGVQD (reference sequence). The CDR3 region is CASSLGTSGSTDTQYF. The CDR3 coding sequence is TGCGCCAGCTCTCTCGGGACTAGCGGGAGCACAGATACGCAGTATTTT.

The chain carries TRBV6-2 or TRBV6-3 and TRBJ1-4; TRBD1 is a possible D gene (5 bases). The CDR3 totals 14 residues. Per germline, CDR1 MNHEY and CDR2 SVGEGT. Trimming shortened V by 2 bases and J by 8 bases, and 12 bases separated the two germline ends. The CDR3 DNA is TGTGCCAGCAGTTACCGTGACAGCGCCGAAAAACTGTTTTTT. As protein: CASSYRDSAEKLFF.

The V call is TRBV27, the J call TRBJ1-2, with D possibly TRBD1 on 5 matching bases. The germline V and J ends were trimmed by 4 bases and 4 bases, with 19 bases remaining between them. The CDR3 covers 16 residues. Germline CDR1 is MNHEY and CDR2 is SMNVEV (reference sequence). The CDR3: CASSSVQGNRVYGYTF. DNA of the CDR3: TGTGCCAGCAGTTCCGTTCAGGGTAACCGCGTCTATGGCTACACCTTC.

This chain links TRBV13 with TRBJ1-4; TRBD1 is a possible D gene (6 bases). CDR1 PRHDT and CDR2 FYEKMQ come from the germline V gene (reference sequence). Between the trimmed V and J ends, which lost 4 bases and 7 bases, there was a span of 22 bases. The CDR3 contains 17 residues. CDR3 DNA sequence: TGTGCCAGCAGCTACAGGGTCTTACAAGAAGTCGGTGAAAAACTGTTTTTT. As protein: CASSYRVLQEVGEKLFF.